The sequence of this TCR beta chain was determined in a study of CD8 T cells in ankylosing spondylitis. Via MiXCR, TCRdb re-called the 5' RACE reads, giving one row per CDR3 protein. The table lists approximately 200,000 distinct CDR3 sequences, 10% to 15% of them singletons. Looked up from germline, CDR1 is SGHRS and CDR2 is YFSETQ. Between the trimmed V and J ends, which lost 2 bases and 6 bases, there was a span of 11 bases. This CDR3 contains 14 residues. In this sample, this clonotype turned up many times. The sequencing sample was made of blood, either unsorted or a sorted T cell fraction (not recorded which). This clonotype originated in a female donor with ankylosing spondylitis or in good health (not recorded which). This sequence joins TRBV5-1 and TRBJ1-4; possible D gene TRBD1, 5 bases. In DNA form, the CDR3 reads TGCGCCAGCAGCTTCTTACAGGCCCATGAAAAACTGTTTTTT. Protein: CASSFLQAHEKLFF.